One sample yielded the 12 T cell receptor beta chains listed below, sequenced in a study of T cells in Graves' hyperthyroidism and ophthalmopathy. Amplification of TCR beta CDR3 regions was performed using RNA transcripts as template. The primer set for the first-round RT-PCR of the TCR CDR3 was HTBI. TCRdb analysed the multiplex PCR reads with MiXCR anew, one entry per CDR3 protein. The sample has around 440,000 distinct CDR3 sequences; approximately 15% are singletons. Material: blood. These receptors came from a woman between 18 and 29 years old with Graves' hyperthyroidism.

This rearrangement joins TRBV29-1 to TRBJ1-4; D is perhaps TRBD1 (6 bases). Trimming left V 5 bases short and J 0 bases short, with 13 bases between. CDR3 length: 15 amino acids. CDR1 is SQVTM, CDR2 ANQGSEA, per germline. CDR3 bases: TGCAGCGTTCACTCCGGACAGTCAACTAATGAAAAACTGTTTTTT. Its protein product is CSVHSGQSTNEKLFF.

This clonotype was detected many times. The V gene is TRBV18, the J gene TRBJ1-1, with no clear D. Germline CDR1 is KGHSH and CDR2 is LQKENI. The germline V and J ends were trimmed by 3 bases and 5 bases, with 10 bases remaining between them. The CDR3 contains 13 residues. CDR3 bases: TGTGCCAGCTCACCGAAGCTGGGGACTGAAGCTTTCTTT. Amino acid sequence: CASSPKLGTEAFF.

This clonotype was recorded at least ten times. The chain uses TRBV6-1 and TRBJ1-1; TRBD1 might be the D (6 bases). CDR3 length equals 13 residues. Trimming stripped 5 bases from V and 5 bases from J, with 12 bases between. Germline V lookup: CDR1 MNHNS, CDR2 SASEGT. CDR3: CASSTRGRTEAFF. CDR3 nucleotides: TGTGCCAGCAGTACCCGGGGGCGGACTGAAGCTTTCTTT.

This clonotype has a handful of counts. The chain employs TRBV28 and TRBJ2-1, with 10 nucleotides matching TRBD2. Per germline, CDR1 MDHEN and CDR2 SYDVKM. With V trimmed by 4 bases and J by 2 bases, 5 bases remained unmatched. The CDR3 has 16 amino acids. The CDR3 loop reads CASSSSGGHTYNEQFF. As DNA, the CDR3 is TGTGCCAGCAGTTCTAGCGGGGGCCACACCTACAATGAGCAGTTCTTC.

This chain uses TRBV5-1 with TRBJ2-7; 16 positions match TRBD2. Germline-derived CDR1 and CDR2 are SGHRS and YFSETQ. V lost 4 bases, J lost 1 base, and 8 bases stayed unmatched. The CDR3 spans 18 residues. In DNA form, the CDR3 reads TGCGCCAGCAGCGTGGGACTAGCGGGAGGGCCTGGGTCCTACGAGCAGTACTTC. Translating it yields CASSVGLAGGPGSYEQYF.

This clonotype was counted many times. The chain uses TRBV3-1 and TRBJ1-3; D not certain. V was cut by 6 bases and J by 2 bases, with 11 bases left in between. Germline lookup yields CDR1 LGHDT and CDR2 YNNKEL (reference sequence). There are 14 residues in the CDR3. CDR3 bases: TGTGCCAGCAGTCGGACCCTCCCTGGAAACACCATATATTTT. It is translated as CASSRTLPGNTIYF.

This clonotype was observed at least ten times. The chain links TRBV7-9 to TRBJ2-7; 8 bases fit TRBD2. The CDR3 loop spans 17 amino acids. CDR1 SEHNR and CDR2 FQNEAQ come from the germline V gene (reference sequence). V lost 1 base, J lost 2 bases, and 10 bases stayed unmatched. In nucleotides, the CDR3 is TGTGCCAGCAGCTTAGGCACCGGGACTAGGGGGGCCTACGAGCAGTACTTC. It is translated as CASSLGTGTRGAYEQYF. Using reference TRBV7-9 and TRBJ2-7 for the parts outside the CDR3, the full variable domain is DTGVSQNPRHKITKRGQNVTFRCDPISEHNRLYWYRQTLGQGPEFLTYFQNEAQLEKSRLLSDRFSAERPKGSFSTLEIQRTEQGDSAMYLCASSLGTGTRGAYEQYFGPGTRLTVT.

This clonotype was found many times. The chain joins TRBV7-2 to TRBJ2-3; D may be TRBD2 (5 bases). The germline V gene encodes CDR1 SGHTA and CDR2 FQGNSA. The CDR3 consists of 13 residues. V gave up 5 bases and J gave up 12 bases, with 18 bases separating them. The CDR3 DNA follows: TGTGCCAGCAGCCGGGATTCGGATGGCGCCCAGTATTTT. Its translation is CASSRDSDGAQYF.

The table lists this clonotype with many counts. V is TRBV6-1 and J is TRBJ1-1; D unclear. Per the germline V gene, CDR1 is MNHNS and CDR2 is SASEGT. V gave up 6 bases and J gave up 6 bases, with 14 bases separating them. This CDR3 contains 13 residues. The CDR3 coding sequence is TGTGCCAGCAGGCCTCCGGGAGAGGCTGAAGCTTTCTTT. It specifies CASRPPGEAEAFF.

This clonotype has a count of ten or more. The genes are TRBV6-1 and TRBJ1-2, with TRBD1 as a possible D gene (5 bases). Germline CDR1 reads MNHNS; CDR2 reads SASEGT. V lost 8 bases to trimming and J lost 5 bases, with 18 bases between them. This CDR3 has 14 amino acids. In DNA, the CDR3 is TGTGCCAGCGGGGTTTGGGGGAATGTATATGGCTACACCTTC. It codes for CASGVWGNVYGYTF.

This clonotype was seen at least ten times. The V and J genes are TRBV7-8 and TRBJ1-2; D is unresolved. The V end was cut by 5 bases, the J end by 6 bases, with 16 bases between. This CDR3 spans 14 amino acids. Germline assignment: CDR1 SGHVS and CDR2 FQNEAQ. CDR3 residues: CASSRLGRVDGYTF. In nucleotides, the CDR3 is TGTGCCAGCAGCCGACTCGGGAGGGTGGATGGCTACACCTTC. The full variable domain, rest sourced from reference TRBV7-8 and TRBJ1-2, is GAGVSQSPRYKVAKRGQDVALRCDPISGHVSLFWYQQALGQGPEFLTYFQNEAQLDKSGLPSDRFFAERPEGSVSTLKIQRTQQEDSAVYLCASSRLGRVDGYTFGSGTRLTVV.

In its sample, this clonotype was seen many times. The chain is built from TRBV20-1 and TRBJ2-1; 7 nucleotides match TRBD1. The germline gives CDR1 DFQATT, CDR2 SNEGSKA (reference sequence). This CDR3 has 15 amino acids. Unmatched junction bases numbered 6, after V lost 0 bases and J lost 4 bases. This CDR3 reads CSARDPGQEYNEQFF. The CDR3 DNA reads TGCAGTGCTAGAGATCCCGGACAGGAGTACAATGAGCAGTTCTTC.